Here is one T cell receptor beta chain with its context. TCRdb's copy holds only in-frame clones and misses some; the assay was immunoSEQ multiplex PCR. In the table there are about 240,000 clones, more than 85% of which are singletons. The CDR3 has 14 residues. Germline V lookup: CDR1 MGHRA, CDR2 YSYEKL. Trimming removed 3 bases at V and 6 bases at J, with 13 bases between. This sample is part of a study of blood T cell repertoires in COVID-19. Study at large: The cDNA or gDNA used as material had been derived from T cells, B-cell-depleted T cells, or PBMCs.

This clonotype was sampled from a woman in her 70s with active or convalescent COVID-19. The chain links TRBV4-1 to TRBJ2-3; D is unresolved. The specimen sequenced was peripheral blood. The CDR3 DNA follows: TGCGCCAGCAGCCAGTTAAGAGGAGAGGATACGCAGTATTTT. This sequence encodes CASSQLRGEDTQYF.